This is a list of T cell receptor beta chains from one sample in a study of cytomegalovirus exposure and HLA in healthy donors. Generated by immunoSEQ multiplex PCR, the TCRdb table keeps only in-frame clones and is missing some. The sample lists about 160,000 clones, approximately 80% occurring once. Specimen: PBMCs. Receptor source: a woman aged 18 to 35 in good health and CMV-seronegative. Both conserved end residues are part of each CDR3. D genes are given only for firm matches. The size of a clone is reported for some rows only, either as once, few or many, or as a class for expanded clones.

J gene	D gene	V gene	clone size	CDR3 protein
TRBJ1-6	TRBD1	TRBV2	-	CASSGQGALGSPLHF
TRBJ1-5	-	TRBV7-3	-	CASSGVGECQPQHF
TRBJ1-1	-	TRBV18	-	CASSPGQREAFF
TRBJ2-7	TRBD2	TRBV10-1	-	CASSGQQGGKLEQYF
-	TRBD1	TRBV4-1	-	CASSQGTGGTYEQYF
TRBJ2-2	-	TRBV21-1	once	CASSYLGVTSGMNTGELFF
TRBJ2-7	-	TRBV15	-	CATSIQQGSSYEQYF
TRBJ2-5	-	TRBV2	-	CASIPTEVETQYF
TRBJ2-2	-	TRBV10-3	-	CAISDSHPAADNTGELFF
TRBJ1-2	-	TRBV9	-	CASSPRTPNYGYTF
TRBJ2-7	-	TRBV27	-	CASSPVAGKTDEQYF
TRBJ2-4	-	TRBV9	-	CASSVEGVPVKGPLAKNIQYF
TRBJ1-2	TRBD1	TRBV7-9	-	CASSARTGDGYTF
TRBJ1-1	-	TRBV28	-	CASSAILANLNTEAFF
TRBJ2-7	TRBD1	TRBV6-6	-	CASSLRRDRDSYEQYF
TRBJ1-1	-	TRBV5-6	-	CASSLATLVNTEAFF
TRBJ2-3	-	TRBV5-1	-	CASSLAARGGTDTQYF
TRBJ2-1	-	TRBV7-9	-	CSSSLAAGPPEQFF
TRBJ1-5	-	TRBV6-6	-	CASSYSSGGDQPQHF
TRBJ1-4	-	TRBV2	once	CASSAGQREKLFF
TRBJ1-2	TRBD1	TRBV28	-	CASQTGDYGYTF
TRBJ1-1	-	TRBV12-2	-	CASRAKTQETNTEAFF
TRBJ1-2	-	TRBV30	once	CAWSASPGDGYTF